This T cell receptor (beta chain) was sequenced in a study of T-cell memory formation after mild COVID-19. Amplification by 5'RACE using constant-segment primers produced TCR alpha and TCR beta cDNA libraries that carried sample barcodes and UMIs. TCRdb re-called the 5' RACE reads through MiXCR, storing one row per CDR3 protein. The table lists approximately 290,000 distinct CDR3 sequences, roughly a fifth of them singletons, with 20% to 25% in the top ten. Germline V gives CDR1 SEHNR, CDR2 FQNEAQ (reference sequence). V was clipped by 3 bases and J by 2 bases; unmatched bases: 4. CDR3 length: 16 residues.

The receptor was derived from a man between 18 and 29 years old who had mild COVID-19 (a few samples of this study predate the infection). Cell type and time point are not known. This sequence joins TRBV7-9 and TRBJ2-5; 12 positions agree with TRBD2. Sequencing was carried out using PBMCs or a T cell subset sorted from them (not recorded which). CDR3 nucleotides: TGTGCCAGCAGCTTCTTACTAGCGGGGGGTCAAGAGACCCAGTACTTC. Its protein is CASSFLLAGGQETQYF.